This T cell receptor (beta chain) is from a study of T cell responses to AZD1222 COVID-19 vaccine. Looking at the study overall: Investigators merged groups given second doses at roughly 4 or roughly 12 weeks. Study findings and constraints: Across spike, vaccine-associated CD4 TCRs were found, dominant at 160-218 and 743-854. Donors were mostly white British, more females; clonal diversity possibly underestimated. Close to half of spike-specific TCRs reportedly recognize unmutated variant regions.

The CDR3 extends over 20 amino acids. CDR1 and CDR2 (germline): MNHEY, SVGEGT. V lost 5 bases to trimming and J lost 0 bases, with 26 bases between them. In the case of this clone: Its target is not known.

Some clones are missing from TCRdb's copy, which holds only in-frame ones; the method was immunoSEQ multiplex PCR. The sample carries about 120,000 clones, 87% recorded once. The chain combines TRBV6-2 or TRBV6-3 with TRBJ2-4; D perhaps matches TRBD1 (6 bases). This receptor was identified in an adult in good health. The specimen comprised peripheral blood, sampled on day 0 of AZD1222 vaccination. The CDR3 sequence: CASSGIKVTGTNLAKNIQYF. The CDR3 DNA is TGTGCCAGCAGTGGAATAAAAGTAACCGGGACAAACTTAGCCAAAAACATTCAGTACTTC.